These 20 T cell receptor beta chains came from one sample sequenced in a study of T-cell memory formation after mild COVID-19. Each CDR3 protein is one row after TCRdb ran MiXCR on the 5' RACE reads. Here the sample spans 350,000 to 450,000 distinct CDR3 sequences, about 20% being singletons. The sample taken for sequencing was PBMCs or a T cell subset sorted from them (not recorded which). Receptor source: an adult woman who had mild COVID-19 (a few samples of this study predate the infection). Cell type and time point are not known.

This clonotype was seen a few times. This rearrangement joins TRBV20-1 to TRBJ2-7; 13 nucleotides agree with TRBD2. The germline CDR1 and CDR2 sequences are DFQATT and SNEGSKA (reference sequence). The V and J ends lost 3 bases and 2 bases, in that order; junction bases with no gene match: 4. The CDR3 runs to 15 residues. The CDR3 DNA sequence: TGCAGTGCTAGGGGACTAGCGGGACATCCCTACGAGCAGTACTTC. Encoded protein: CSARGLAGHPYEQYF.

This clonotype was counted a few times. V usage is TRBV20-1 and J usage is TRBJ1-3, with D tentatively TRBD1 (6 bases). The germline V and J ends were trimmed by 6 bases and 0 bases, with 18 bases remaining between them. Germline V gives CDR1 DFQATT, CDR2 SNEGSKA (reference sequence). The CDR3 is made up of 16 amino acids. DNA of the CDR3: TGCAGTGCGACCCCTTCACAGGGACTCTCTGGAAACACCATATATTTT. Its protein is CSATPSQGLSGNTIYF.

This clonotype has only a few counts. CDR3 nucleotides: TGTGCCAGCAGTTCTTCTAGCGGAGAGACCCAGTACTTC. The encoded protein is CASSSSSGETQYF. This rearrangement joins TRBV12-3 or TRBV12-4 to TRBJ2-5, with TRBD2 matching over 7 bases. The length of the CDR3 is 13 residues. The junction had 3 bases not matched to a gene; V was cut back by 4 bases and J by 4 bases.

This clonotype was picked up a small number of times. This chain joins TRBV6-6 and TRBJ1-1, with D unresolved. Trimming stripped 8 bases from V and 4 bases from J, with 11 bases between. CDR3 length equals 12 residues. Looked up from germline, CDR1 is MNHNY and CDR2 is SVGAGI (reference sequence). The CDR3 loop is CASGRGGTEAFF. CDR3 in DNA: TGTGCCAGCGGCCGGGGTGGCACTGAAGCTTTCTTT.

This clonotype was seen more than once but under ten times. The chain carries TRBV12-3 or TRBV12-4 and TRBJ2-3; 14 nucleotides line up with TRBD2. Trimming took 5 bases from V and 2 from J; bases not matched to a gene: 3. This CDR3 comprises 16 residues. The CDR3 reads CASSMTSGGATDTQYF. CDR3 coding DNA: TGTGCCAGCAGTATGACTAGCGGGGGGGCCACAGATACGCAGTATTTT.

The rearrangement uses TRBV4-2 and TRBJ2-1, with TRBD2 matching over 10 bases. The V gene's germline CDR1 is LGHNA and CDR2 YNFKEQ. The CDR3 totals 17 residues. With 3 bases clipped from V and 6 bases from J, the junction kept 11 bases outside the gene matches. CDR3 bases: TGTGCCAGCAGCCAGCTACAACCCGGACTAGCGGCCAATGAGCAGTTCTTC. Translated, it gives CASSQLQPGLAANEQFF.

This clonotype was detected only a few times. For the CDR3, the DNA is TGTGCCAGCAGAAGCCAGCGGACGAACGAGCAGTACTTC. Amino acid sequence: CASRSQRTNEQYF. The genes are TRBV2 and TRBJ2-7, with a tentative D call TRBD2 (5 bases). Germline V lookup: CDR1 SNHLY, CDR2 FYNNEI. The CDR3 totals 13 residues. V shed 6 bases and J shed 5 bases, with 14 bases lying between them.

This clonotype was detected only once. The CDR3 DNA follows: TGTGCCATCAGTGACACAGGAGTAGGGAACACTGAAGCTTTCTTT. This sequence encodes CAISDTGVGNTEAFF. This rearrangement joins TRBV10-3 to TRBJ1-1, with D possibly matching TRBD1 (5 bases). Germline V lookup: CDR1 ENHRY, CDR2 SYGVKD. The CDR3 is 15 amino acids. Trimming cost V 3 bases and J 1 base, with 12 bases left between them.

This clonotype was seen a few times. The V call is TRBV4-2, the J call TRBJ2-3; D not certain. CDR1 and CDR2 (germline): LGHNA, YNFKEQ. The germline V and J ends were trimmed by 1 base and 0 bases, with 11 bases remaining between them. The CDR3 length is 16 residues. In nucleotides, the CDR3 is TGTGCCAGCAGCCAAGGAAGTAGTCCTAGCACAGATACGCAGTATTTT. Protein product: CASSQGSSPSTDTQYF.

This clonotype was seen a few times. V gene TRBV29-1 combines with J gene TRBJ2-1; the D call may be TRBD1 or TRBD2 (6 bases each). V was shortened by 5 bases and J by 8 bases, with 19 bases between the two germline ends. Per germline, CDR1 SQVTM and CDR2 ANQGSEA. CDR3 length: 14 amino acids. CDR3 DNA: TGCAGCGTTAAGGGGGGAGGCACAGGGTATGAGCAGTTCTTC. Encoded protein: CSVKGGGTGYEQFF.

This clonotype was seen ten or more times. J is TRBJ2-7 and V is TRBV5-5; D gene unclear. The CDR3 runs 14 residues. Trimming pared 0 bases from V and 2 bases from J, leaving 9 bases between. Germline CDR1 is SGHKS and CDR2 is YYEKEE (reference sequence). The CDR3 sequence is CASSLVATAYEQYF. The CDR3 DNA follows: TGTGCCAGCAGCTTGGTGGCTACCGCCTACGAGCAGTACTTC.

The rearrangement links TRBV6-6 to TRBJ2-2, with D possibly TRBD1 on 6 matching bases. Per germline, CDR1 MNHNY and CDR2 SVGAGI (reference sequence). The length of the CDR3 is 14 residues. V dropped 2 bases and J dropped 6 bases, with 10 bases sitting between them. CDR3 in amino acids: CASSYPGEAGELFF. In DNA, the CDR3 is TGTGCCAGCAGTTACCCAGGGGAAGCCGGGGAGCTGTTTTTT.

This sequence joins TRBV7-2 and TRBJ1-1, with unresolved D. V gave up 1 base and J gave up 2 bases, with 8 bases separating them. This CDR3 contains 14 residues. The V gene's germline CDR1 is SGHTA and CDR2 FQGNSA. As DNA, the CDR3 is TGTGCCAGCAGCTTAGTGCGAGTTAACACTGAAGCTTTCTTT. Protein sequence: CASSLVRVNTEAFF.

V usage is TRBV27 and J usage is TRBJ2-1; 12 bases match TRBD2. The CDR3 is 15 amino acids. Trimming removed 5 bases from V and 8 bases from J; junction bases left unmatched: 7. Germline CDR1 and CDR2: MNHEY and SMNVEV (reference sequence). This CDR3 reads CASSLRTSGIHEQFF. In nucleotides, the CDR3 is TGTGCCAGCAGTCTGCGGACTAGCGGGATCCATGAGCAGTTCTTC.

V and J are TRBV20-1 and TRBJ2-3; 10 positions agree with TRBD1. The ends lost 4 bases at V and 4 bases at J; junction bases unmatched: 8. The CDR3 has 15 residues. CDR1 and CDR2 (germline): DFQATT, SNEGSKA (reference sequence). For the CDR3, the DNA is TGCAGTGCTACACCTGGACAGGGGGGTGCAGATACGCAGTATTTT. This codes for CSATPGQGGADTQYF.

The J gene is TRBJ2-1, the V gene TRBV11-2; D could derive from TRBD1 or TRBD2 (5 bases each). The CDR3 has 13 amino acids. Trimming left V 2 bases short and J 15 bases short, with 17 bases between. Germline lookup yields CDR1 SGHAT and CDR2 FQNNGV. Here the CDR3 reads CASSLSEGRLAFF. The DNA for the CDR3 is TGTGCCAGCAGCTTATCCGAGGGGAGACTGGCGTTCTTC. Variable domain in full (rest from reference TRBV11-2 and TRBJ2-1): EAGVAQSPRYKIIEKRQSVAFWCNPISGHATLYWYQQILGQGPKLLIQFQNNGVVDDSQLPKDRFSAERLKGVDSTLKIQPAKLEDSAVYLCASSLSEGRLAFFGPGTRLTVL.

This clonotype was seen more than once but under ten times. The rearrangement uses TRBV7-6 and TRBJ2-1, with D uncertain. V lost 1 base, J lost 3 bases, and 7 bases lay in between. Germline lookup yields CDR1 SGHVS and CDR2 FNYEAQ. CDR3 size: 14 residues. CDR3 nucleotides: TGTGCCAGCAGCTTAGATGGGGACTACAATGAGCAGTTCTTC. It specifies CASSLDGDYNEQFF.

The chain uses TRBV25-1 and TRBJ2-2; TRBD2 matches at 9 bases. CDR3 length equals 16 residues. Germline loops: CDR1 MGHDK, CDR2 SYGVNS. Trimming took 1 base from V and 4 from J; bases not matched to a gene: 4. The CDR3 DNA reads TGTGCCAGCAGTGAATGGACTAGCGAAGGCACCGGGGAGCTGTTTTTT. Residues: CASSEWTSEGTGELFF.

This CDR3 is CAWKDRGNYGYTF. The CDR3, as DNA: TGTGCCTGGAAAGACCGTGGAAACTATGGCTACACCTTC. The chain has TRBV30 and TRBJ1-2; D is ambiguous. Looked up from germline, CDR1 is GTSNPN and CDR2 is SVGIG (reference sequence). V lost 4 bases and J lost 2, with 11 bases in between. This CDR3 comprises 13 residues.

This clonotype has only a few counts. The rearrangement uses TRBV2 and TRBJ2-3; 7 bases agree with TRBD2. After removal of 7 bases from V and 0 bases from J, the junction contained 1 base not matched to a gene. This CDR3 comprises 13 residues. Germline loops: CDR1 SNHLY, CDR2 FYNNEI. The CDR3: CASTGRSTDTQYF. The CDR3 region has the DNA TGTGCCAGCACCGGGAGGAGCACAGATACGCAGTATTTT.